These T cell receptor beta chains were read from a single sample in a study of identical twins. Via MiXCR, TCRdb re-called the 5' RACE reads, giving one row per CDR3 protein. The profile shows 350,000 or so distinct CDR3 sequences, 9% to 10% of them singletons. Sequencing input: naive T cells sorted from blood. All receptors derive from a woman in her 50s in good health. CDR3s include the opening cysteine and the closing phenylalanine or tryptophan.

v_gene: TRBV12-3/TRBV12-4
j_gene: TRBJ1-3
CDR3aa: CASSQTGGNTIYF

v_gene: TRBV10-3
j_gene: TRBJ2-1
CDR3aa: CATASGGTYNEQFF

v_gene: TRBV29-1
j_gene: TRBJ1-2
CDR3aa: CSVEPQGAYGYTF

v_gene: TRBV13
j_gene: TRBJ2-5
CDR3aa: CASSSLTGRETQYF

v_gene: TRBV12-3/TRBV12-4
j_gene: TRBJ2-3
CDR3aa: CASRKRERKDTQYF

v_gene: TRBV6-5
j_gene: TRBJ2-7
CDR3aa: CASSFLGARSYEQYF

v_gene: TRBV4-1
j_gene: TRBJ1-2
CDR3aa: CASSQDRGGYGYTF

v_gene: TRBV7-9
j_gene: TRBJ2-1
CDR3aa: CASSPGQGAQFF

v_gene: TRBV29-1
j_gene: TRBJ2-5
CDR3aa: CSVEVLTGTYF

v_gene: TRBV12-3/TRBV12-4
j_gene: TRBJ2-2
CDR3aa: CASSSGGTSTGELFF

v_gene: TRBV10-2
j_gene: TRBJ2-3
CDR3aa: CASSEPLAGGADTQYF

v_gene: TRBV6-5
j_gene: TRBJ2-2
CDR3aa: CASTLVLAGGRTGELFF

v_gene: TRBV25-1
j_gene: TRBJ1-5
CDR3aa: CASSEVGGTGSQPQHF

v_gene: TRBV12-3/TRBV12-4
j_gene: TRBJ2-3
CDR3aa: CASRVAGSSTDTQYF

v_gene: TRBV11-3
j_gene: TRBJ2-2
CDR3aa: CASSLPDGRRELFF

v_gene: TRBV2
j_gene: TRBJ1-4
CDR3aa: CASSDTGTEKLFF

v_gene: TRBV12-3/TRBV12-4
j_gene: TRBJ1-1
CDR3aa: CASSSGRQVWAEAFF

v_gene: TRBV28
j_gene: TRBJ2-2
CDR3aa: CASSLFQRTSAGELFF

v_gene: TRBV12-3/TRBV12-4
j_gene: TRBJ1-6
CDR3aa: CASRIRDSPLHF

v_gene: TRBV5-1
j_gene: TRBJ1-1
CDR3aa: CASTPQGVNTEAFF

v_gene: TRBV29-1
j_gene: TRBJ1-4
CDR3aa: CSATEGAEEKLFF

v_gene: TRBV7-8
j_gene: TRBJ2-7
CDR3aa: CASSLRDFSPYEQYF

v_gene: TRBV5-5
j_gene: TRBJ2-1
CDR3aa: CASSLATFRLGGDEQFF

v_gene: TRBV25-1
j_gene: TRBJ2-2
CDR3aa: CASSAGVTGELFF

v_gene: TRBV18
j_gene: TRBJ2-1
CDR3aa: CASSLSGSSSYNEQFF

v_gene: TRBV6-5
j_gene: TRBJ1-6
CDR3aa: CASSYSRLSPLHF

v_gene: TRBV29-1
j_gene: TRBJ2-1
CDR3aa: CSVVRDLLNEQFF

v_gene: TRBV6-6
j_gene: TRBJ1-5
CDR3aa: CASSPPGVYDQPQHF

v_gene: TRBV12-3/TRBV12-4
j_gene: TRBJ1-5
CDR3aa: CASSLVGQGHQPQHF

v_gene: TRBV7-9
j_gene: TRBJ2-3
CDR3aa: CASSQGGSGDTQYF

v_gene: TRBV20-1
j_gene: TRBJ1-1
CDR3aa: CSARDFDSKGTEAFF

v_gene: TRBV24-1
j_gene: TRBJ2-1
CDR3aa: CATRMSGPYNEQFF

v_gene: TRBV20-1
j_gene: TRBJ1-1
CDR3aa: CSASTDRAPEAFF

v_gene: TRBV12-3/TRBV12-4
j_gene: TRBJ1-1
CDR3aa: CASKHRRLNTEAFF

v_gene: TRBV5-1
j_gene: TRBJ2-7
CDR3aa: CASSLGLAGFKVYF

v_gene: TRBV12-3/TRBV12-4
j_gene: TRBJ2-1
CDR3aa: CASSFPLTASGRAHNEQFF

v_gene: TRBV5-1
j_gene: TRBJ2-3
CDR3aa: CAGTYKEYTQYF

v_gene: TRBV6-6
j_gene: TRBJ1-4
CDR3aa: CASSNLLGPLGEKLFF

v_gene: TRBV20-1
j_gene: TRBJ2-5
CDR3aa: CSAPRREGQETQYF

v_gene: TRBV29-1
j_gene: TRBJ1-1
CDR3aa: CSGGGTEAFF

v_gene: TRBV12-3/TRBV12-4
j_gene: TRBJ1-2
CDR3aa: CASSPQGGYGYTF